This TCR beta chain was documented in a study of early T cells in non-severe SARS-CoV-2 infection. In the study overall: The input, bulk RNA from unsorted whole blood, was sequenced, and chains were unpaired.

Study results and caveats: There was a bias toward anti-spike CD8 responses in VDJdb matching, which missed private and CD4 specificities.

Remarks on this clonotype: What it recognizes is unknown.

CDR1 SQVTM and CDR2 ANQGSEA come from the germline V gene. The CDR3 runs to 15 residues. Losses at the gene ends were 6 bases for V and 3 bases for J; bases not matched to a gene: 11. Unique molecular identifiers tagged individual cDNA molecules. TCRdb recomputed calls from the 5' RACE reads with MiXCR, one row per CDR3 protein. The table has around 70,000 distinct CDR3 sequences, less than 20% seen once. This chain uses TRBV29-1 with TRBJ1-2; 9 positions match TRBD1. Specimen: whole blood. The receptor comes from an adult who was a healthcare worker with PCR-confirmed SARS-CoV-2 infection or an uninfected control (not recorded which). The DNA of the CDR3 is TGCAGCGTCGCCGGGACAGGGAATCTTGACTATGGCTACACCTTC. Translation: CSVAGTGNLDYGYTF.